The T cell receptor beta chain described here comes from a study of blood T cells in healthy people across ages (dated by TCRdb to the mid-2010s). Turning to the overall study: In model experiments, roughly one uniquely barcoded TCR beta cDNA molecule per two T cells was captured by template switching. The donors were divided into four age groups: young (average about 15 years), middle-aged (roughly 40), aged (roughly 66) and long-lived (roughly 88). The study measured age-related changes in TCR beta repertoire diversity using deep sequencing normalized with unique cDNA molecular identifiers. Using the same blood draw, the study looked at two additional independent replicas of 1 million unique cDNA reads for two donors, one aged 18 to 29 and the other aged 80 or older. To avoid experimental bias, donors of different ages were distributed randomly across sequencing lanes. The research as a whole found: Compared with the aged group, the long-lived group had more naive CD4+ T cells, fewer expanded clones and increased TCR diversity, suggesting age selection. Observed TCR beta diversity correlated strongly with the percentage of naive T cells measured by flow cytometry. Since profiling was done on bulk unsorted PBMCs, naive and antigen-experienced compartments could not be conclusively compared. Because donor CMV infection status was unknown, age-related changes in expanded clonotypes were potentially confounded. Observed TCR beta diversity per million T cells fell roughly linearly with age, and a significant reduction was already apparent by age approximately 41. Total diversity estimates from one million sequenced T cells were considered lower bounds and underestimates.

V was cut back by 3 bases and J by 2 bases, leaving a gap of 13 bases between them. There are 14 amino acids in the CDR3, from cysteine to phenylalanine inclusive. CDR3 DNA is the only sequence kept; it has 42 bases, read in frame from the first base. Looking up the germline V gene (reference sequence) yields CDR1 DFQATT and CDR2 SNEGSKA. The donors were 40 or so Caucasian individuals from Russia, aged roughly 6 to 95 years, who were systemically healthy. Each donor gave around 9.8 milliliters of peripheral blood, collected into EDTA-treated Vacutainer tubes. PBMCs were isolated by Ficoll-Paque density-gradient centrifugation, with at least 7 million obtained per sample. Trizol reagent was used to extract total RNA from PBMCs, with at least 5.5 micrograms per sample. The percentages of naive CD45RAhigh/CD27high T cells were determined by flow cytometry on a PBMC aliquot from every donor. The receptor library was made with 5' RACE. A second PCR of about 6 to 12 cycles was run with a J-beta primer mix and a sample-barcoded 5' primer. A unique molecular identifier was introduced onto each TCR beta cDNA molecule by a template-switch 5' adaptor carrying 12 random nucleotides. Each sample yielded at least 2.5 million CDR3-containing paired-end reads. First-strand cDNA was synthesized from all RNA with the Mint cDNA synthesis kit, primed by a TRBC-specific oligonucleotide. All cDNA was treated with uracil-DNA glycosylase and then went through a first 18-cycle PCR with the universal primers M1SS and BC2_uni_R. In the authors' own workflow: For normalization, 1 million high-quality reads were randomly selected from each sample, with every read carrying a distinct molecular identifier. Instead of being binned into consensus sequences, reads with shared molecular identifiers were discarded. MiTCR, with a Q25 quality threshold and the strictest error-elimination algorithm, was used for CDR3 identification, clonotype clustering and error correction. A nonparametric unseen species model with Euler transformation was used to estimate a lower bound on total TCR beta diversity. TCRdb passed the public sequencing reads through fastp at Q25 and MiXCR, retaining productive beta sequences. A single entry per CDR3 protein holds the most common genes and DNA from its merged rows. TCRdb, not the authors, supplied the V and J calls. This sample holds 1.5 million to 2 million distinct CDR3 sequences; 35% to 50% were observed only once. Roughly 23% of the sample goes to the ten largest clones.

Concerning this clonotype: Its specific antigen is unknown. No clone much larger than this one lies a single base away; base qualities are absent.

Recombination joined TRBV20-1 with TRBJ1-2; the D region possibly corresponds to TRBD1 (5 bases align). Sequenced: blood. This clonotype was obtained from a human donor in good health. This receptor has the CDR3 CSASSIGANYGYTF. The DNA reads TGCAGTGCTAGTTCCATAGGGGCGAACTATGGCTACACCTTC.